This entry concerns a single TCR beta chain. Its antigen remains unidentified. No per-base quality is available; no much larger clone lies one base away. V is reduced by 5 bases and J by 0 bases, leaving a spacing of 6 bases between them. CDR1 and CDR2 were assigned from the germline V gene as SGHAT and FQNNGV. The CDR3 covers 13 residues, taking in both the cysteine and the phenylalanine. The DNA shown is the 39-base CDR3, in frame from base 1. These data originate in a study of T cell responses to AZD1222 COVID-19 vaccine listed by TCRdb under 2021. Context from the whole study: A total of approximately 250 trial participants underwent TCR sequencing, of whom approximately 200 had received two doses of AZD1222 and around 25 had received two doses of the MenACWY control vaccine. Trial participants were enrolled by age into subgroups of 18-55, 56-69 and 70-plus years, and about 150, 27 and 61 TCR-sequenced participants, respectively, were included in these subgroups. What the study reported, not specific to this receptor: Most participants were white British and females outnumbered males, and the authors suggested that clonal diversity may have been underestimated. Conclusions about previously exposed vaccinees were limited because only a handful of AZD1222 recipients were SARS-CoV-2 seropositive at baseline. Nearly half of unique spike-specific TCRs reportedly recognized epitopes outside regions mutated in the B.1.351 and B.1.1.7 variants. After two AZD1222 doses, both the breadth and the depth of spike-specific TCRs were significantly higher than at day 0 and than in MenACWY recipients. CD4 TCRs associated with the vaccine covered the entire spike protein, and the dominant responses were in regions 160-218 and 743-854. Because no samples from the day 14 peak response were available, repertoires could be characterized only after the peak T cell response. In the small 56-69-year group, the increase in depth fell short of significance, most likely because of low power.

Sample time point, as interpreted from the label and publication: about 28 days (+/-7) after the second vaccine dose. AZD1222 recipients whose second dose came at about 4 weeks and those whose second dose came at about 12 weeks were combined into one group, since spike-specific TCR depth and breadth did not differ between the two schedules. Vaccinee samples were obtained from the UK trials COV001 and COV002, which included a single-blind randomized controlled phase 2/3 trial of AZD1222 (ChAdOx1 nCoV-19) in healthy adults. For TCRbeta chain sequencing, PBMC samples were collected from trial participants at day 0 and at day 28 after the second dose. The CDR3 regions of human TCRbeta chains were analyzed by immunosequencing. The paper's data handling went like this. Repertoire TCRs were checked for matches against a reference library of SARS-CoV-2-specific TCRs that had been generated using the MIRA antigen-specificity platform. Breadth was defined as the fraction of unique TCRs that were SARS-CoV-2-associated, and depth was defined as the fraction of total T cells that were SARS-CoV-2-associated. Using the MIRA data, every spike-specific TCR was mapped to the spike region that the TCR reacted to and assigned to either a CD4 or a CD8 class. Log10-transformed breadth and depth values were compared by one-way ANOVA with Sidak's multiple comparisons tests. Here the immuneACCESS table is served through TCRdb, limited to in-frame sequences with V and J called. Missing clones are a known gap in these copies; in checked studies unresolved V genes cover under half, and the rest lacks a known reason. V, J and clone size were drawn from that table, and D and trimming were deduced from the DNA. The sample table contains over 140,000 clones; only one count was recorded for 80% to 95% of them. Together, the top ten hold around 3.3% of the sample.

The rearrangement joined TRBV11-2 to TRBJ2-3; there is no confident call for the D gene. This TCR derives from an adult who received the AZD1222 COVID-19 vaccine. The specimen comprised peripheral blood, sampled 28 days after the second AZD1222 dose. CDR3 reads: CASSKTSTDTQYF. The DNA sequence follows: TGTGCCAGCAGCAAGACAAGCACAGATACGCAGTATTTT.